The 27 T cell receptor beta chains below all came from one sample that was sequenced in a study of PD-L1 blockade in urothelial cancer. Profiled with immunoSEQ multiplex PCR; TCRdb holds only in-frame clones, not every one. Among around 110,000 clones listed, roughly 89% were seen once. Time point denoted: peripheral blood 6 weeks after treatment start. The input for sequencing was PBMCs, taken around atezolizumab (anti-PD-L1) treatment. The receptors derive from a man between 60 and 70 years old with urothelial cancer.

This clone turned up a few times. Here the CDR3 reads CASSSAGAGDTGELFF. DNA for the CDR3: TGTGCCAGCAGTTCCGCAGGGGCGGGCGACACCGGGGAGCTGTTTTTT. V gene TRBV27 combines with J gene TRBJ2-2; maybe TRBD1 (6 bases). The CDR3 spans 16 residues. Germline CDR1 reads MNHEY; CDR2 reads SMNVEV (reference sequence). Between the trimmed V and J ends, which lost 4 bases and 3 bases, there was a span of 15 bases.

The rearrangement joins TRBV5-1 to TRBJ2-4, with D possibly TRBD1 on 6 matching bases. The germline V and J ends were trimmed by 2 bases and 8 bases, with 17 bases remaining between them. The CDR3 is 15 amino acids. Germline values: CDR1 SGHRS, CDR2 YFSETQ. The CDR3 protein is CASSFGNGGSDIQYF. Here the CDR3 DNA reads TGCGCCAGCAGCTTCGGGAATGGGGGCTCGGACATTCAGTACTTC.

The CDR3 DNA follows: TGCGCCAGCAGCCCCTTAGGGGTAGCGGGAGGAACCGGGGAGCTGTTTTTT. Its protein product is CASSPLGVAGGTGELFF. The genes are TRBV4-1 and TRBJ2-2; 10 bases are shared with TRBD2. V shed 4 bases and J 5 bases; nucleotides not matched to a gene: 10. Germline CDR1 and CDR2: MGHRA and YSYEKL. The CDR3 has 17 residues.

This sequence joins TRBV19 and TRBJ1-4, with 8 bases identical to TRBD1. Germline loops: CDR1 LNHDA, CDR2 SQIVND (reference sequence). V gave up 8 bases and J gave up 3 bases; unmatched junction bases: 2. The CDR3 is made up of 13 amino acids. The CDR3 sequence is CASRDRPNEKLFF. Written as DNA, the CDR3 is TGTGCCAGTCGGGACAGGCCTAATGAAAAACTGTTTTTT. The variable domain in full, with the rest retrieved from reference TRBV19 and TRBJ1-4, is DGGITQSPKYLFRKEGQNVTLSCEQNLNHDAMYWYRQDPGQGLRLIYYSQIVNDFQKGDIAEGYSVSREKKESFPLTVTSAQKNPTAFYLCASRDRPNEKLFFGSGTQLSVL.

V is TRBV7-2 and J is TRBJ2-1; 11 bases are a match to TRBD2. V shed 5 bases and J 6 bases; nucleotides not matched to a gene: 6. CDR1 and CDR2 from the germline V gene are SGHTA and FQGNSA. The CDR3 is made up of 15 amino acids. The CDR3 region has the DNA TGTGCCAGCAGCGTTAGCGGGGGGGCGGCCAATGAGCAGTTCTTC. Translating it yields CASSVSGGAANEQFF.

The V and J genes are TRBV5-1 and TRBJ2-1; 7 bases line up with TRBD2. Germline CDR1 and CDR2: SGHRS and YFSETQ. CDR3 size: 17 residues. V lost 3 bases and J lost 5; bases outside the gene matches: 14. For the CDR3, the DNA is TGCGCCAGCAGCTCAAGCGGGATGGTTATAGTGAACAATGAGCAGTTCTTC. It encodes CASSSSGMVIVNNEQFF.

The rearrangement links TRBV7-9 to TRBJ2-3; the match to TRBD2 covers 9 bases. V shed 8 bases, J shed 1 base, and the junction held 4 bases outside the gene matches. This CDR3 is 14 amino acids long. Germline V gene lookup returns CDR1 SEHNR and CDR2 FQNEAQ (reference sequence). CDR3: CASGREGGTDTQYF. The DNA of the CDR3 is TGTGCCAGCGGGCGGGAGGGGGGCACAGATACGCAGTATTTT.

V and J are TRBV2 and TRBJ2-3; no reliable D call. V lost 5 bases to trimming and J lost 6 bases, with 6 bases between them. CDR3 length equals 11 residues. The germline V gene has CDR1 SNHLY and CDR2 FYNNEI. The CDR3 loop is CASSSLDTQYF. CDR3 sequence (DNA): TGTGCCAGCAGTTCCCTGGATACGCAGTATTTT. The full variable domain, completed using reference TRBV2 and TRBJ2-3, is EPEVTQTPSHQVTQMGQEVILRCVPISNHLYFYWYRQILGQKVEFLVSFYNNEISEKSEIFDDQFSVERPDGSNFTLKIRSTKLEDSAMYFCASSSLDTQYFGPGTRLTVL.

The chain has TRBV6-5 and TRBJ2-3, with no clear D. Between the trimmed V and J ends, which lost 6 bases and 1 base, there was a span of 11 bases. The germline gives CDR1 MNHEY, CDR2 SVGAGI. The CDR3 totals 14 residues. The CDR3 bases are TGTGCCAGCAGGCGTAGCTTGGGCACAGATACGCAGTATTTT. As protein: CASRRSLGTDTQYF.

The J gene is TRBJ2-2, the V gene TRBV5-1, with 10 bases that match TRBD2. CDR1 is SGHRS, CDR2 YFSETQ, per germline. The CDR3 runs 17 residues. Trimming cost V 5 bases and J 5 bases; bases outside gene matches: 12. The CDR3 sequence: CASRASTSGEETGELFF. The CDR3 DNA sequence: TGCGCCAGCAGAGCGAGCACTAGCGGGGAAGAGACCGGGGAGCTGTTTTTT.

The chain employs TRBV6-1 and TRBJ2-1, with TRBD2 as a possible D gene (6 bases). Germline V CDR1 and CDR2: MNHNS, SASEGT. Trimming took 1 base from V and 5 from J, leaving 21 bases between them. This CDR3 has 18 residues. CDR3 nucleotides: TGTGCCAGCAGTGAAGTGCTAGCGCCAGTGCGGAGACACAATGAGCAGTTCTTC. This gives the protein CASSEVLAPVRRHNEQFF.

The chain is built from TRBV7-3 and TRBJ2-1, with 10 bases lining up with TRBD2. V lost 5 bases, J lost 2 bases, and 9 bases stayed unmatched. Germline values: CDR1 SGHTA, CDR2 FQGTGA. This CDR3 contains 17 residues. The CDR3 loop is CASSVSSGSLPYNEQFF. DNA of the CDR3: TGTGCCAGCAGCGTGTCTAGCGGGAGTCTCCCCTACAATGAGCAGTTCTTC.

The V gene is TRBV7-9, the J gene TRBJ1-1, with D possibly being TRBD1 (5 bases). With 5 bases removed from V and 8 bases from J, the gap between germline ends came to 15 bases. Germline V gene sequence: CDR1 SEHNR, CDR2 FQNEAQ (reference sequence). The CDR3 loop spans 13 amino acids. CDR3 sequence (DNA): TGTGCCAGCAGCCCCGGGCGGGACTTCGAAGCTTTCTTT. Its translation: CASSPGRDFEAFF. Filled out from reference TRBV7-9 and TRBJ1-1, the complete variable domain reads DTGVSQNPRHKITKRGQNVTFRCDPISEHNRLYWYRQTLGQGPEFLTYFQNEAQLEKSRLLSDRFSAERPKGSFSTLEIQRTEQGDSAMYLCASSPGRDFEAFFGQGTRLTVV.

The V and J genes are TRBV7-2 and TRBJ1-2; possible D gene TRBD1, 5 bases. The CDR3 totals 15 residues. V was cut by 0 bases and J by 2 bases, with 10 bases left in between. Germline CDR1 and CDR2: SGHTA and FQGNSA. The CDR3 coding sequence is TGTGCCAGCAGCTTAGCCACAGGCAACAACTATGGCTACACCTTC. Its protein product is CASSLATGNNYGYTF.

The chain uses TRBV6-5 and TRBJ1-4; D remains unclear. In germline, CDR1 is MNHEY, CDR2 SVGAGI. This CDR3 is 14 amino acids long. Deletions cut 2 bases from V and 4 bases from J, with 8 bases between. This CDR3 reads CASSYGGINEKLFF. CDR3 DNA: TGTGCCAGCAGTTACGGCGGGATTAATGAAAAACTGTTTTTT.

The chain recombines TRBV7-9 with TRBJ1-4, with TRBD1 identical over 7 bases. The germline V gene encodes CDR1 SEHNR and CDR2 FQNEAQ (reference sequence). There are 15 residues in the CDR3. With V trimmed by 5 bases and J by 4 bases, 7 bases remained unmatched. This chain's CDR3 is CASSQGQDLNEKLFF. DNA of the CDR3: TGTGCCAGCAGCCAAGGACAGGACCTTAATGAAAAACTGTTTTTT.

The chain joins TRBV5-4 to TRBJ1-4, with no clear D. Trimming stripped 1 base from V and 10 bases from J, with 8 bases between. This CDR3 contains 12 residues. Germline values: CDR1 SGHNT, CDR2 YYREEE (reference sequence). CDR3 region: CASSLSSGKLFF. CDR3 bases: TGTGCCAGCAGCTTGTCGTCGGGAAAACTGTTTTTT.

The chain recombines TRBV5-1 with TRBJ2-5; TRBD2 agrees at 7 bases. CDR1 is SGHRS and CDR2 is YFSETQ in the germline V gene. The CDR3 has 14 amino acids. Trimming cost V 7 bases and J 2 bases; bases outside gene matches: 8. Here the CDR3 reads CASRQTSSQETQYF. CDR3 sequence (DNA): TGCGCCAGCCGACAGACTAGCTCTCAAGAGACCCAGTACTTC.

V and J are TRBV7-9 and TRBJ1-1; D unclear. CDR3 size: 14 residues. Per germline, CDR1 SEHNR and CDR2 FQNEAQ (reference sequence). V lost 3 bases to trimming and J lost 0 bases, with 8 bases between them. The CDR3 DNA is TGTGCCAGCAGCTTCGAGGGTGTGAACACTGAAGCTTTCTTT. This translates into CASSFEGVNTEAFF.

The rearrangement uses TRBV5-6 and TRBJ2-1, with D possibly TRBD1 on 7 matching bases. Germline CDR1 SGHDT, CDR2 YYEEEE. The CDR3 runs to 14 residues. V dropped 4 bases and J dropped 5 bases, with 13 bases sitting between them. In DNA form, the CDR3 reads TGTGCCAGCAGCCCGACAGGGAGGCACAATGAGCAGTTCTTC. This translates into CASSPTGRHNEQFF.

There are many counts of this clone. The identical CDR3 is also encoded by other nucleotide sequences in the sample. This chain uses TRBV2 with TRBJ2-7, with D tentatively TRBD1 (5 bases). CDR1 is SNHLY, CDR2 FYNNEI, per germline. Trimming removed 6 bases at V and 2 bases at J, with 5 bases between. The CDR3 consists of 11 residues. The CDR3 DNA reads TGTGCCAGCAGAGGGGCCTACGAGCAGTACTTC. Translating gives CASRGAYEQYF.

This chain connects TRBV5-4 to TRBJ2-2, with TRBD2 matching 11 bases. The CDR3 covers 15 residues. Looked up from germline, CDR1 is SGHNT and CDR2 is YYREEE (reference sequence). With 5 bases clipped from V and 5 bases from J, the junction kept 5 bases outside the gene matches. CDR3 DNA: TGTGCCAGCAGATTAGCGGGAGGGGGTACCGGGGAGCTGTTTTTT. Translating gives CASRLAGGGTGELFF.

The chain's CDR3 is CASSASGYNEQFF. The CDR3 nucleotides read TGTGCCAGCTCCGCTAGCGGTTACAATGAGCAGTTCTTC. J is TRBJ2-1 and V is TRBV7-3, with 7 positions matching TRBD2. Germline V gene sequence: CDR1 SGHTA, CDR2 FQGTGA. J was trimmed by 4 bases and V by 8 bases; bases with no gene match: 5. The CDR3 extends over 13 amino acids.

This chain joins TRBV7-9 and TRBJ2-3, with a weak D call TRBD2 (6 bases). The germline V gene encodes CDR1 SEHNR and CDR2 FQNEAQ (reference sequence). Trimming pared 5 bases from V and 3 bases from J, leaving 21 bases between. The CDR3 spans 17 residues. CDR3 loop: CASSPREVRRGTDTQYF. In nucleotides, the CDR3 is TGTGCCAGCAGCCCTCGCGAAGTCCGGAGGGGTACAGATACGCAGTATTTT. The complete variable domain, with remaining parts taken from reference TRBV7-9 and TRBJ2-3, reads DTGVSQNPRHKITKRGQNVTFRCDPISEHNRLYWYRQTLGQGPEFLTYFQNEAQLEKSRLLSDRFSAERPKGSFSTLEIQRTEQGDSAMYLCASSPREVRRGTDTQYFGPGTRLTVL.

This sequence joins TRBV28 and TRBJ2-7, with 8 bases lining up with TRBD2. The CDR3 covers 15 residues. J lost 1 base, V lost 3 bases, and 5 bases had no gene match. The germline V gene encodes CDR1 MDHEN and CDR2 SYDVKM. The DNA of the CDR3 is TGTGCCAGCAGTTTCACTAGCGGAAGATCCTACGAGCAGTACTTC. Translated: CASSFTSGRSYEQYF.

The rearrangement links TRBV28 to TRBJ1-6, with D hard to call. CDR1 and CDR2 from the germline V gene are MDHEN and SYDVKM. V was pared by 2 bases and J by 1 base, with 6 bases between. The CDR3 is 15 amino acids. CDR3 DNA: TGTGCCAGCAGTTTAAGGAGGTCCTATAATTCACCCCTCCACTTT. Translating it yields CASSLRRSYNSPLHF.

V is TRBV14 and J is TRBJ1-1, with a possible D match to TRBD1 (6 bases). Germline values: CDR1 SGHDN, CDR2 FVKESK. V was pared by 0 bases and J by 5 bases, with 10 bases between. The CDR3 consists of 14 residues. The CDR3 sequence is CASSQEDRWTEAFF. CDR3 coding DNA: TGTGCCAGCAGCCAAGAAGACAGGTGGACTGAAGCTTTCTTT.